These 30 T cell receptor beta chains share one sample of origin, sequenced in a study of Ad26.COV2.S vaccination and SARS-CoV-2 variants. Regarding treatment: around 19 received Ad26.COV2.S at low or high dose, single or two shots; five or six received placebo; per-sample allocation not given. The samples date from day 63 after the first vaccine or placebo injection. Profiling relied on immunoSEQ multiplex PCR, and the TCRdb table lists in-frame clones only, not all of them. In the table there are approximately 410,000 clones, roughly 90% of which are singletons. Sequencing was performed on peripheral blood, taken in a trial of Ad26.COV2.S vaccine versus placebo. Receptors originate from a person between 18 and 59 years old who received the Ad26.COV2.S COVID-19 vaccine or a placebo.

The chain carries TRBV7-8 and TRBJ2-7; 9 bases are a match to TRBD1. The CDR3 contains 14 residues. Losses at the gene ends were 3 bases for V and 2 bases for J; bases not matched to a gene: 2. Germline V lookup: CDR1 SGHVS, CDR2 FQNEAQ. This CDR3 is CASSFGQGTYEQYF. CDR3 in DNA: TGTGCCAGCAGCTTTGGACAGGGGACCTACGAGCAGTACTTC.

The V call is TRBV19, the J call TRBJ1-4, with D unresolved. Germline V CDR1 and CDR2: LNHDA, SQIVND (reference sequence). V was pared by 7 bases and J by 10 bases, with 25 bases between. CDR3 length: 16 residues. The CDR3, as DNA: TGTGCCAGTATCCCTTCCACATCGGGCCACGTGGGAAAACTGTTTTTT. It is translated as CASIPSTSGHVGKLFF.

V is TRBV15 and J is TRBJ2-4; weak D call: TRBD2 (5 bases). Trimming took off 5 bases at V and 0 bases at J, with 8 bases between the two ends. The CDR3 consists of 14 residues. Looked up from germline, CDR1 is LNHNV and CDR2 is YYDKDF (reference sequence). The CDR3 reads CATSEGVAKNIQYF. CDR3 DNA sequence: TGTGCCACCAGCGAGGGAGTAGCCAAAAACATTCAGTACTTC.

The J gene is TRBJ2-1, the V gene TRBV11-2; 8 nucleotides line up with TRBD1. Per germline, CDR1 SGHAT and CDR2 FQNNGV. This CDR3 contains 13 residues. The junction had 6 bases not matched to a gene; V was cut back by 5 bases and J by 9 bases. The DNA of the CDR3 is TGTGCCAGCAGCACCCAGGGGGCAGGTGAGCAGTTCTTC. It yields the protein CASSTQGAGEQFF.

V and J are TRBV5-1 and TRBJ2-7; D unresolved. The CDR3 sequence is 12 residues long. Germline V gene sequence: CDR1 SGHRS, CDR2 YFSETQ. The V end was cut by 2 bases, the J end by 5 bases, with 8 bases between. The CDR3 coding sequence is TGCGCCAGCAGCTTTAATACGAACGAGCAGTACTTC. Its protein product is CASSFNTNEQYF.

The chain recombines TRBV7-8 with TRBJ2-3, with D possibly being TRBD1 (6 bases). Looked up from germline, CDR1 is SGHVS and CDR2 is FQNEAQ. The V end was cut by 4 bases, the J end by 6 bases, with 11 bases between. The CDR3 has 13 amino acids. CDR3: CASSSSRGDTQYF. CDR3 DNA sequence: TGTGCCAGCAGCTCCTCGAGGGGGGATACGCAGTATTTT.

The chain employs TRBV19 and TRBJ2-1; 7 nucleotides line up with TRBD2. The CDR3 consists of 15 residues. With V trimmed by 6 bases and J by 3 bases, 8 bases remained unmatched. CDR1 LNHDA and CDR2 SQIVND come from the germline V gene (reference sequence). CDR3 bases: TGTGCCAGTAGCCCGGGGGGTAAGGTCTACAATGAGCAGTTCTTC. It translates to CASSPGGKVYNEQFF.

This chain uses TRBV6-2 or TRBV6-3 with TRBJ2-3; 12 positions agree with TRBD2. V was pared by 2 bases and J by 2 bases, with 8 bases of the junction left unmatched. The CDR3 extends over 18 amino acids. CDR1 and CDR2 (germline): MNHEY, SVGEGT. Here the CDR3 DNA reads TGTGCCAGCAGTTACCGTCTAGCGGGGGGGCCGGACACAGATACGCAGTATTTT. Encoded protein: CASSYRLAGGPDTDTQYF.

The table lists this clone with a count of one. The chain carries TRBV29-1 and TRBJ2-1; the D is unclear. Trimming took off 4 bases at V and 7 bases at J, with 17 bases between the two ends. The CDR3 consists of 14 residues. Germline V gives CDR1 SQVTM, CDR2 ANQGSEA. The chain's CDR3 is CSVATHRTTNEQFF. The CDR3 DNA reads TGCAGCGTTGCGACACACCGAACTACTAATGAGCAGTTCTTC.

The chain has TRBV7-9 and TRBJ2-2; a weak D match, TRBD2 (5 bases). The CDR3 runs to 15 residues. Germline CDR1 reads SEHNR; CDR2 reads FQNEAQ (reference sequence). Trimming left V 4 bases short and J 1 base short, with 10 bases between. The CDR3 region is CASSSRRGNTGELFF. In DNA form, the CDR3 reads TGTGCCAGCAGCTCACGTCGGGGGAACACCGGGGAGCTGTTTTTT. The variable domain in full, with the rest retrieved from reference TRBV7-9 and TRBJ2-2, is DTGVSQNPRHKITKRGQNVTFRCDPISEHNRLYWYRQTLGQGPEFLTYFQNEAQLEKSRLLSDRFSAERPKGSFSTLEIQRTEQGDSAMYLCASSSRRGNTGELFFGEGSRLTVL.

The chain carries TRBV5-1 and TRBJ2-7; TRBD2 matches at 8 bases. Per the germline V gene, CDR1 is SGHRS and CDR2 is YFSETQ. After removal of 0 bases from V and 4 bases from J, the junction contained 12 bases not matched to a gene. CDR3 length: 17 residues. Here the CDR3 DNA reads TGCGCCAGCAGCTTGGCCAGCGCGGGGGGCCTAGGGTACGAGCAGTACTTC. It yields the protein CASSLASAGGLGYEQYF.

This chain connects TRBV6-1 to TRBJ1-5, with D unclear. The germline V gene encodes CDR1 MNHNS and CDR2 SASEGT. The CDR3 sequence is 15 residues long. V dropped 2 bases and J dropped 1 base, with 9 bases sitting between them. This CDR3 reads CASSESLGSNQPQHF. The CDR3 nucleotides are TGTGCCAGCAGTGAATCTCTGGGCAGCAATCAGCCCCAGCATTTT.

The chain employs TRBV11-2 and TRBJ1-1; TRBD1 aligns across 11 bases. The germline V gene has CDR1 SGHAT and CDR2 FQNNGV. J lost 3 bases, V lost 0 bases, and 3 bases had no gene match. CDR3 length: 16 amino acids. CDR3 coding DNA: TGTGCCAGCAGCTTAGAGTTGGGACAGGGGGACACTGAAGCTTTCTTT. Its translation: CASSLELGQGDTEAFF.

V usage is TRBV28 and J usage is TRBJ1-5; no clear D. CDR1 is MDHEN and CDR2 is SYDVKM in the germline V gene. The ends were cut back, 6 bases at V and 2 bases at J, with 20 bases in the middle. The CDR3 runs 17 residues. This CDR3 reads CASRKPRLPAGNQPQHF. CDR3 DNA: TGTGCCAGCAGGAAGCCCAGGCTCCCGGCGGGCAATCAGCCCCAGCATTTT.

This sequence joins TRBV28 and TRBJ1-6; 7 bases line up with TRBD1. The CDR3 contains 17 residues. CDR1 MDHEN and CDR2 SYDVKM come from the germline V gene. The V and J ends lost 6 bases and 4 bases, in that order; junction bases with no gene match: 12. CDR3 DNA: TGTGCCAGCAGACCGCAGGGGGAAAAACAATATAATTCACCCCTCCACTTT. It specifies CASRPQGEKQYNSPLHF.

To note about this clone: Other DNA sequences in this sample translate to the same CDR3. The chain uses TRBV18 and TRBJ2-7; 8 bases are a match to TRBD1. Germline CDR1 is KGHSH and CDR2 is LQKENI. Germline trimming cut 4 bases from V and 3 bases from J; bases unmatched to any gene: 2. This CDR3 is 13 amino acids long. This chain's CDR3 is CASSLGQGYEQYF. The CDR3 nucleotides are TGTGCCAGCTCACTTGGACAGGGCTACGAGCAGTACTTC.

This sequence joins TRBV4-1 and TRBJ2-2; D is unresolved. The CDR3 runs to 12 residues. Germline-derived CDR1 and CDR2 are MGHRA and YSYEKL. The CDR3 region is CASSPGTGELFF. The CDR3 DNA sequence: TGCGCAAGCTCCCCCGGCACCGGGGAGCTGTTTTTT.

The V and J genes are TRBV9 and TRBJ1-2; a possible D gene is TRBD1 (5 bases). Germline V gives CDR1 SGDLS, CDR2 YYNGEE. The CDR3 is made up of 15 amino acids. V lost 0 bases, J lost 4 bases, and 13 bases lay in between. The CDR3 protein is CASSVGPTGPYGYTF. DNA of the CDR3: TGTGCCAGCAGCGTAGGCCCCACAGGACCCTATGGCTACACCTTC.

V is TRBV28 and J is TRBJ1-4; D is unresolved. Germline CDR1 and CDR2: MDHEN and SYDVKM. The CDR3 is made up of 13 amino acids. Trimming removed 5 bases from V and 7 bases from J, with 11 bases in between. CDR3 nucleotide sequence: TGTGCCAGCAGTGAAAGGGTCGGTGAAAAACTGTTTTTT. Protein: CASSERVGEKLFF. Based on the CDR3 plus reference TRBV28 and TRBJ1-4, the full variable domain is DVKVTQSSRYLVKRTGEKVFLECVQDMDHENMFWYRQDPGLGLRLIYFSYDVKMKEKGDIPEGYSVSREKKERFSLILESASTNQTSMYLCASSERVGEKLFFGSGTQLSVL.

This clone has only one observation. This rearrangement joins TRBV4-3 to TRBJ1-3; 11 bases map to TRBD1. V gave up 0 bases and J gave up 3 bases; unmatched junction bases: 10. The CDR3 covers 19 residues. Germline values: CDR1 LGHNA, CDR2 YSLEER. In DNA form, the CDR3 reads TGCGCCAGCAGCCAAGAAAGGGGTGGGACAGGGGGTTTTGGAAACACCATATATTTT. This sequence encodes CASSQERGGTGGFGNTIYF.

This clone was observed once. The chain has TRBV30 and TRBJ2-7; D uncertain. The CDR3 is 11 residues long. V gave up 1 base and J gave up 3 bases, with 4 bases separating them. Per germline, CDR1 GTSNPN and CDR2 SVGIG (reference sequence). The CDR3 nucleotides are TGTGCCTGGAGTGAGGTCTACGAGCAGTACTTC. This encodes CAWSEVYEQYF.

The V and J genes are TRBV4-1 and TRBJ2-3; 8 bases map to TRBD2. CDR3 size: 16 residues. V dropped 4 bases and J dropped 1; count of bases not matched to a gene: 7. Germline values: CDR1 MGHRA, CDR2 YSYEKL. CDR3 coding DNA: TGCGCCAGCAGCCGGGAGCGGGGGCCACGCACAGATACGCAGTATTTT. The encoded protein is CASSRERGPRTDTQYF.

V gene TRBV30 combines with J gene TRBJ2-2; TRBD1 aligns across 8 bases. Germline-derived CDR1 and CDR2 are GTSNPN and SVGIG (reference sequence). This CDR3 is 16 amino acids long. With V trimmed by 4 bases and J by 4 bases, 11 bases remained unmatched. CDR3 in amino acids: CAWIPQGAYGTGELFF. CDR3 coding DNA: TGTGCCTGGATCCCTCAGGGGGCGTATGGCACCGGGGAGCTGTTTTTT.

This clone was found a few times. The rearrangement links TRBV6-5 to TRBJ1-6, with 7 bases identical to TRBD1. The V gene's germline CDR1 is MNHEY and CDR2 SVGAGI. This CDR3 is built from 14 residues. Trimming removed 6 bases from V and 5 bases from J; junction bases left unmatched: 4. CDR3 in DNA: TGTGCCAGCAGGGGGACAGCAGATAATTCACCCCTCCACTTT. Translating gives CASRGTADNSPLHF.

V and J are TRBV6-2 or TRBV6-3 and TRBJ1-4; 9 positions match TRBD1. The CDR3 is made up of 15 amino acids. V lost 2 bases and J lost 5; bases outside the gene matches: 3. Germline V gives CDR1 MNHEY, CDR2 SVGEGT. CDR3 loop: CASSYDGQGNEKLFF. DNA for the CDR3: TGTGCCAGCAGTTACGACGGACAGGGGAATGAAAAACTGTTTTTT.

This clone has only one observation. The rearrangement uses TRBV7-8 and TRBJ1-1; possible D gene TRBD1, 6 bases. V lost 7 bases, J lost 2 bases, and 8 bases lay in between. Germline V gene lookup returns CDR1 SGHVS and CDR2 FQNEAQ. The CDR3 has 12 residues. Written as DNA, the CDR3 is TGTGCCAGCACCGGGGGCAACACTGAAGCTTTCTTT. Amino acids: CASTGGNTEAFF.

CDR3: CASSLASGVQETQYF. DNA of the CDR3: TGCGCCAGCAGCTTGGCTAGCGGGGTACAAGAGACCCAGTACTTC. The J gene is TRBJ2-5, the V gene TRBV5-1; 9 positions match TRBD2. The CDR3 runs 15 residues. Germline loops: CDR1 SGHRS, CDR2 YFSETQ. The V segment lost 0 bases and the J segment 2 bases; nucleotides outside the gene matches: 2.

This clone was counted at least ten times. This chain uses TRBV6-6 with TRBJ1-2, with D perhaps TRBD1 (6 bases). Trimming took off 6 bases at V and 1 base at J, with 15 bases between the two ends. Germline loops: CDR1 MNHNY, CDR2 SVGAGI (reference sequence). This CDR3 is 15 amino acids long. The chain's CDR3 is CASSRDTRNNYGYTF. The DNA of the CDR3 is TGTGCCAGCAGCCGGGACACTCGGAATAACTATGGCTACACCTTC.

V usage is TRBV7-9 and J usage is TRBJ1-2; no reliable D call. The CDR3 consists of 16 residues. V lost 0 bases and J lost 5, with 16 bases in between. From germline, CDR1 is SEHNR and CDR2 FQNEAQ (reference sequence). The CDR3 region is CASSLAAAGLAYGYTF. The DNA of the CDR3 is TGTGCCAGCAGCTTAGCGGCGGCCGGGCTTGCGTATGGCTACACCTTC.

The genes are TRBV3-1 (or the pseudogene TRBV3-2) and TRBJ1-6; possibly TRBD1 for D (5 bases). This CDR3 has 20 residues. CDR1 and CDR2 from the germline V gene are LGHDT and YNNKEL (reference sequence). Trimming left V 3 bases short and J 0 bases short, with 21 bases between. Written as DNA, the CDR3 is TGTGCCAGCAGCCAGATGACAGAAATGGTGAAGAGCTCCTATAATTCACCCCTCCACTTT. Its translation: CASSQMTEMVKSSYNSPLHF.